This T cell receptor (beta chain) is from a study of Graves' ophthalmopathy and Graves' hyperthyroidism. Study observations and caveats: Appearing in blood as well were most expanded thyroid clonotypes above 0.001 frequency.

Eligible hyperthyroidism cases comprised new diagnoses of under 2 months' duration in individuals aged 18 to 65. Uncontrolled infections, other autoimmune diseases, pregnancy or lactation barred patients from enrollment. The source of the PBMCs was 10 ml of fresh peripheral blood. This clonotype was counted many times. Its antigen is not identified. The V gene lost 8 bases and the J gene lost 0 bases, with 16 bases spanning the gap. The CDR3 loop spans 15 amino acids. For repertoire sequencing, the TCR beta CDR3 regions were amplified from RNA transcripts. HTBI primers primed a first-round RT-PCR, and a second-round multiplex PCR followed. TCRdb re-called the multiplex PCR reads with MiXCR, one entry per CDR3 protein. The sample includes about 380,000 distinct CDR3 sequences, 15% to 19% of them seen just once.

The sequence was collected from a woman between 18 and 29 years old with stable Graves' hyperthyroidism. J is TRBJ1-2 and V is TRBV12-3 or TRBV12-4, with D possibly TRBD1 on 6 matching bases. The sequenced sample was peripheral blood. This CDR3 is CASLESDRTNYGYTF. Here the CDR3 DNA reads TGTGCCAGCCTGGAGTCCGACAGGACTAACTATGGCTACACCTTC.